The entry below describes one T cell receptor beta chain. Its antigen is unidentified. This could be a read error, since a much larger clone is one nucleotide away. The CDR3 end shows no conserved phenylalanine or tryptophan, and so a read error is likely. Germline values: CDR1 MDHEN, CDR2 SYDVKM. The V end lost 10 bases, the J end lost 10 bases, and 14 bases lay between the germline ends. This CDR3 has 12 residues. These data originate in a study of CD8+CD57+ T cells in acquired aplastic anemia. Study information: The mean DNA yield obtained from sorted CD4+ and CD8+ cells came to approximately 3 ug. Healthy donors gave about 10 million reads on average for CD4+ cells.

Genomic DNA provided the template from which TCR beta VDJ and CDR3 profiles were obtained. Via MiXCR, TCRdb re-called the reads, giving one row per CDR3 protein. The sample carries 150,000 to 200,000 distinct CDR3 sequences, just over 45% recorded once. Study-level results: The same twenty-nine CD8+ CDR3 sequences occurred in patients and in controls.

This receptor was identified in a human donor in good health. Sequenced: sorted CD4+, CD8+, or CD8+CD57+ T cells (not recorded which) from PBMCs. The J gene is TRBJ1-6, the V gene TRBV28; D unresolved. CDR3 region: CATFPVGSPLHL. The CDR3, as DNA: TGTGCCACTTTCCCCGTTGGATCACCCCTCCACTTG.